The 13 T cell receptor beta chains below come from one sample, sequenced in a study of human T cells and chemical hapten exposure. TCRdb used MiXCR to reprocess the RACE reads, holding one entry per CDR3 protein. The table records approximately 80,000 distinct CDR3 sequences, over 8.5% of them present only once. Stated time point: patch test 1, 2 weeks after DPC sensitization. Treatment specified: therapeutic diphenylcyclopropenone sensitization with weekly scalp DPC. Sequenced here: whole blood, sampled in connection with sensitization to the hapten diphenylcyclopropenone (DPC). All receptors come from a woman aged 50 to 60 with alopecia areata. Some clones in this sample may be carry-over from other donors' samples.

This clonotype was seen more than once but under ten times. V usage is TRBV3-1 and J usage is TRBJ2-1; D unclear. The ends were cut back, 1 base at V and 0 bases at J, with 7 bases in the middle. From germline, CDR1 is LGHDT and CDR2 YNNKEL (reference sequence). This CDR3 has 15 amino acids. CDR3 sequence: CASSQGLSSYNEQFF. For the CDR3, the DNA is TGTGCCAGCAGCCAAGGGTTGAGCTCCTACAATGAGCAGTTCTTC.

Concerning this clonotype: A read error may account for a junction end that differs from germline. This chain joins TRBV12-3 or TRBV12-4 and TRBJ2-1, with TRBD2 identical over 8 bases. The CDR3 length is 13 residues. CDR3 bases: TGTGCCAGCAGCCGATCGGGAGGGCCCGCCCCACATTTC. Its translation: CASSRSGGPAPHF.

This clonotype occurred many times. The chain combines TRBV5-6 with TRBJ2-7; tentatively, D is TRBD2 (5 bases). The germline V gene encodes CDR1 SGHDT and CDR2 YYEEEE. Trimming shortened V by 0 bases and J by 6 bases, and 16 bases separated the two germline ends. The CDR3 loop spans 15 amino acids. DNA for the CDR3: TGTGCCAGCAGCTTGGTGGGAGCTAGCAATACCGAGCAGTACTTC. It yields the protein CASSLVGASNTEQYF.

This clonotype was counted ten times or more. This chain joins TRBV20-1 and TRBJ2-7; tentatively, D is TRBD2 (5 bases). There are 13 residues in the CDR3. From germline, CDR1 is DFQATT and CDR2 SNEGSKA (reference sequence). Trimming removed 6 bases at V and 0 bases at J, with 12 bases between. CDR3 protein: CSAHSAGSYEQYF. The CDR3 DNA is TGCAGTGCCCACAGCGCGGGCTCCTACGAGCAGTACTTC.

The chain is built from TRBV20-1 and TRBJ2-3; 7 bases are a match to TRBD2. This CDR3 comprises 15 residues. CDR1 is DFQATT, CDR2 SNEGSKA, per germline (reference sequence). V shed 0 bases and J 1 base; nucleotides not matched to a gene: 4. CDR3 sequence: CSARDSGGGTDTQYF. CDR3 nucleotide sequence: TGCAGTGCTAGAGATAGTGGGGGGGGCACAGATACGCAGTATTTT.

This clonotype was counted a few times. The chain couples TRBV11-1 to TRBJ2-4, with D perhaps TRBD2 (5 bases). CDR3 length: 14 residues. Trimming pared 1 base from V and 9 bases from J, leaving 13 bases between. Germline V gives CDR1 SGHAT, CDR2 FQDESV (reference sequence). The DNA for the CDR3 is TGTGCCAGCAGCTTAGATAGGGAGTTCGGCATTCAGTACTTC. Residues: CASSLDREFGIQYF.

The chain has TRBV4-3 and TRBJ1-1; D unclear. Germline-derived CDR1 and CDR2 are LGHNA and YSLEER. CDR3 length: 11 residues. V gave up 1 base and J gave up 6 bases, with 3 bases separating them. CDR3 sequence (DNA): TGCGCCAGCAGCCAAGGATCTGAAGCTTTCTTT. It codes for CASSQGSEAFF.

The chain links TRBV27 to TRBJ2-1; 9 bases agree with TRBD1. The germline gives CDR1 MNHEY, CDR2 SMNVEV (reference sequence). Losses at the gene ends were 0 bases for V and 2 bases for J; bases not matched to a gene: 5. CDR3 length: 17 residues. The CDR3 loop is CASSLSGTGPAYNEQFF. The DNA of the CDR3 is TGTGCCAGCAGTTTATCGGGGACAGGGCCGGCCTACAATGAGCAGTTCTTC.

V usage is TRBV29-1 and J usage is TRBJ1-1; perhaps TRBD1 as D (5 bases). V lost 7 bases and J 1 base, leaving 22 bases between the germline ends. Looked up from germline, CDR1 is SQVTM and CDR2 is ANQGSEA. CDR3 length equals 16 residues. CDR3 DNA: TGCAGCGGATCTGCTCGTAGTACAGGACGGAACACTGAAGCTTTCTTT. Protein sequence: CSGSARSTGRNTEAFF.

This clonotype was seen ten or more times. This chain joins TRBV29-1 and TRBJ1-3, with 8 bases that match TRBD1. Germline V gene data show CDR1 as SQVTM and CDR2 as ANQGSEA. The CDR3 is 15 amino acids. Losses at the gene ends were 7 bases for V and 2 bases for J; bases not matched to a gene: 10. The CDR3, as DNA: TGCAGCGCTGAGCGCCGGACAGGGACTGGAAACACCATATATTTT. It translates to CSAERRTGTGNTIYF.

This clonotype was seen repeatedly, ten times or more. This rearrangement joins TRBV4-3 to TRBJ2-7; 7 bases map to TRBD2. This CDR3 is built from 13 residues. The germline gives CDR1 LGHNA, CDR2 YSLEER. V gave up 0 bases and J gave up 8 bases; unmatched junction bases: 4. In DNA, the CDR3 is TGCGCCAGCAGCCAAGATCCGGGGACTAAGCAGTACTTC. Translation: CASSQDPGTKQYF.

In its sample, this clonotype was seen many times. The rearrangement joins TRBV6-1 to TRBJ1-4; TRBD1 matches at 7 bases. CDR3 length equals 14 residues. CDR1 and CDR2 from the germline V gene are MNHNS and SASEGT. Trimming took 7 bases from V and 14 from J; bases not matched to a gene: 16. The CDR3 DNA sequence: TGTGCCAGCAACAAGGACAGGCCCCAATTCCTCCTGTTTTTT. It encodes CASNKDRPQFLLFF.

This clonotype was picked up many times. The chain combines TRBV28 with TRBJ2-2, with D perhaps matching TRBD1 (5 bases). The CDR3 loop spans 15 amino acids. Trimming took 4 bases from V and 4 from J, leaving 13 bases between them. CDR1 is MDHEN and CDR2 is SYDVKM in the germline V gene. The CDR3 nucleotides read TGTGCCAGCAGTTCCGAAGGGGAAGGCACCGGGGAGCTGTTTTTT. Translating gives CASSSEGEGTGELFF.